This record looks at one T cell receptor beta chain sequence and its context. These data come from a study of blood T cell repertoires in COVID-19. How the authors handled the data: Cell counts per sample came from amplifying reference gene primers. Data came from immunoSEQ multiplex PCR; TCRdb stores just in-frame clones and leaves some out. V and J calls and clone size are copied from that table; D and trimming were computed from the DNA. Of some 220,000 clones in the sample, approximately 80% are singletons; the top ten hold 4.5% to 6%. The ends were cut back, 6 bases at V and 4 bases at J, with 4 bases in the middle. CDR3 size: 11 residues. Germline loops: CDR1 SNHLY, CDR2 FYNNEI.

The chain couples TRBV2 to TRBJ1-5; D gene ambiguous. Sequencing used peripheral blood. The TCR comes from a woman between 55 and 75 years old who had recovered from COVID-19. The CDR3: CASRENQPQHF. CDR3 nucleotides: TGTGCCAGCAGGGAGAATCAGCCCCAGCATTTT.